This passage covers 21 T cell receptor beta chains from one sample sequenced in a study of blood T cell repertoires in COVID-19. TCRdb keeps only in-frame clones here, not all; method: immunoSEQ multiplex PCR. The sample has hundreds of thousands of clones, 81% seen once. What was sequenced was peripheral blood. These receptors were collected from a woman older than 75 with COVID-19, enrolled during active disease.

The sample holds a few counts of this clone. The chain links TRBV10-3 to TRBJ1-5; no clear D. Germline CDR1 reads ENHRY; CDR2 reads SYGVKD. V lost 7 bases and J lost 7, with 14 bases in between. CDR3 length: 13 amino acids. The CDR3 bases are TGTGCCATCAATCAGGAGGAGGGACAGCCCCAGCATTTT. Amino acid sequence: CAINQEEGQPQHF.

The CDR3 nucleotides read TGTGCCAGCAGCCACGACATCAATCCCCATCAGCCCCAGCATTTT. This translates into CASSHDINPHQPQHF. V is TRBV3-1 (or the pseudogene TRBV3-2) and J is TRBJ1-5; D gene unclear. Trimming removed 3 bases from V and 5 bases from J, with 14 bases in between. Germline CDR1 LGHDT, CDR2 YNNKEL (reference sequence). This CDR3 has 15 residues.

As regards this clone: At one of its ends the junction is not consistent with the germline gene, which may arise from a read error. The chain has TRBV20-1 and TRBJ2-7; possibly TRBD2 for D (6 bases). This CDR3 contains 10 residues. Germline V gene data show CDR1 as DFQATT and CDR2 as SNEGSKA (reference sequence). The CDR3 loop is CSALAGIQHF. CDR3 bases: TGCAGTGCACTGGCGGGAATTCAACACTTC.

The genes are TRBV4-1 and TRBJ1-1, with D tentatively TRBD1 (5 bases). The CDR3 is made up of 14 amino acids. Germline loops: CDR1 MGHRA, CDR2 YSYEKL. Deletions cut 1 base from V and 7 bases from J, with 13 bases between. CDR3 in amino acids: CASSQVSGWNEAFF. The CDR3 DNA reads TGCGCCAGCAGCCAAGTTTCAGGGTGGAATGAAGCTTTCTTT.

The CDR3 nucleotides are TGTGCCAGCAGTGAACCGAGACTAGCGGGAGGGTACACCGGGGAGCTGTTTTTT. Translated: CASSEPRLAGGYTGELFF. The chain joins TRBV2 to TRBJ2-2; TRBD2 agrees at 14 bases. V lost 2 bases, J lost 3 bases, and 5 bases stayed unmatched. CDR1 is SNHLY, CDR2 FYNNEI, per germline. This CDR3 contains 18 residues.

CDR3 loop: CASSPIRAHGYTF. The CDR3 DNA is TGTGCCAGCAGCCCCATAAGAGCCCATGGCTACACCTTC. The chain couples TRBV3-1 (or the pseudogene TRBV3-2) to TRBJ1-2; D gene unclear. The CDR3 sequence is 13 residues long. Germline loops: CDR1 LGHDT, CDR2 YNNKEL (reference sequence). Deletions cut 4 bases from V and 6 bases from J, with 12 bases between.

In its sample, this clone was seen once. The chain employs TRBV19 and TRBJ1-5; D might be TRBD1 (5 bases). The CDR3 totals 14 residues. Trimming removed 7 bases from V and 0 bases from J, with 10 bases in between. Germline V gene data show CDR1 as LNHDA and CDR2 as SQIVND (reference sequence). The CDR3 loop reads CASMDIYSNQPQHF. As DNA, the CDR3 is TGTGCCAGTATGGACATTTATAGCAATCAGCCCCAGCATTTT.

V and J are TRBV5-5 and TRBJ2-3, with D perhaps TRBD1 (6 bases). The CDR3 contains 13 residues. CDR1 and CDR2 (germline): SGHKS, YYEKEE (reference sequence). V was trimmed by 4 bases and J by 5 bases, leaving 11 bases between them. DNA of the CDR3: TGTGCCAGCAGCGTAACAGGGTTAGATACGCAGTATTTT. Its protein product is CASSVTGLDTQYF. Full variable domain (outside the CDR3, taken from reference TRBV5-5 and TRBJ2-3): DAGVTQSPTHLIKTRGQQVTLRCSPISGHKSVSWYQQVLGQGPQFIFQYYEKEERGRGNFPDRFSARQFPNYSSELNVNALLLGDSALYLCASSVTGLDTQYFGPGTRLTVL.

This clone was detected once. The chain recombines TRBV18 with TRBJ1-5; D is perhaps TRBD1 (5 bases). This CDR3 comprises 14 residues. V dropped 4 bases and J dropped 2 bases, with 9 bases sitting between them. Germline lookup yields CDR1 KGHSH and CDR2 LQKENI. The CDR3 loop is CASSQGIGNQPQHF. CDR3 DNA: TGTGCCAGCTCACAGGGGATTGGCAATCAGCCCCAGCATTTT.

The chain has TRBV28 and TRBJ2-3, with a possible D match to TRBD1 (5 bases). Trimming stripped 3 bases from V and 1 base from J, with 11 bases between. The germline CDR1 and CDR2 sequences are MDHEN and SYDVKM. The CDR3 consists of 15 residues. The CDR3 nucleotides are TGTGCCAGCAGTTTGGTACAGGCCGGCACAGATACGCAGTATTTT. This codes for CASSLVQAGTDTQYF. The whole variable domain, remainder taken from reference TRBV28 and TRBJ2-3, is DVKVTQSSRYLVKRTGEKVFLECVQDMDHENMFWYRQDPGLGLRLIYFSYDVKMKEKGDIPEGYSVSREKKERFSLILESASTNQTSMYLCASSLVQAGTDTQYFGPGTRLTVL.

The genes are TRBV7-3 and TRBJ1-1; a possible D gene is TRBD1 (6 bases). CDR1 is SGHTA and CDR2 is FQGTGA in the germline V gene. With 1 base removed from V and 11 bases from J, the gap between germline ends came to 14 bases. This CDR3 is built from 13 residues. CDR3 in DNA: TGTGCCAGCAGCTTAAATTGGGGACAAGAGGCTTTCTTT. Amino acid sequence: CASSLNWGQEAFF.

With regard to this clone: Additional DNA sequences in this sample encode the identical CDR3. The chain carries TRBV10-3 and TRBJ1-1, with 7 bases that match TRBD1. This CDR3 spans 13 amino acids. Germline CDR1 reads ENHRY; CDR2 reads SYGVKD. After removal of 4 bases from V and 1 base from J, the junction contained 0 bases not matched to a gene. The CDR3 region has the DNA TGTGCCATCAGTGGACAGGGGAACACTGAAGCTTTCTTT. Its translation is CAISGQGNTEAFF.

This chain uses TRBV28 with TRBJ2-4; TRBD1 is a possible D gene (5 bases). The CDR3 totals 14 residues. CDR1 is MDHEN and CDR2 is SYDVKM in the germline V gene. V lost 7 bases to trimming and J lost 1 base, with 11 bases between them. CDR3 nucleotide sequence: TGTGCCAGCACCGAAGGGGCGGCCAAAAACATTCAGTACTTC. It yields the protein CASTEGAAKNIQYF.

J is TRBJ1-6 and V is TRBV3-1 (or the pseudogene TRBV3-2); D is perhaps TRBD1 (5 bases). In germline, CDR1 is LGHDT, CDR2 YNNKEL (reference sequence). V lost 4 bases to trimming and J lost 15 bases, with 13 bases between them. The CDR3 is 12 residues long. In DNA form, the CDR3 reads TGTGCCAGCAGCCCCCTGGTAGGGGTCCTCCACTTT. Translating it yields CASSPLVGVLHF.

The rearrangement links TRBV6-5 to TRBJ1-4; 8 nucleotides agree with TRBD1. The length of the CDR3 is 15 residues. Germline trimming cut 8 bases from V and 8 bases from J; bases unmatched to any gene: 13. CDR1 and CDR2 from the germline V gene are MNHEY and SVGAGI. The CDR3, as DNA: TGTGCCAGCGGGGGTCACGGGACAGGTCACGAAAAACTGTTTTTT. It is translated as CASGGHGTGHEKLFF.

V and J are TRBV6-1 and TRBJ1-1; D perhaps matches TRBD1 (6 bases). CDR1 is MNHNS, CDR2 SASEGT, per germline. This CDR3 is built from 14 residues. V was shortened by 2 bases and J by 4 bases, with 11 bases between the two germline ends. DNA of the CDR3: TGTGCCAGCAGTGAATGGCAGGGGAGCACTGAAGCTTTCTTT. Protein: CASSEWQGSTEAFF.

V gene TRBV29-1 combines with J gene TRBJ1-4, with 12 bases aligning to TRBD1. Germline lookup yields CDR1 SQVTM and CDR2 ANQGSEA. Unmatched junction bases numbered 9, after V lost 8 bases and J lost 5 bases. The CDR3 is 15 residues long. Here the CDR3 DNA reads TGCAGCTACCGGGACAGGGGGCTTGGGAATGAAAAACTGTTTTTT. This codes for CSYRDRGLGNEKLFF.

The CDR3 sequence is CASGAGGVKNIQYF. CDR3 coding DNA: TGTGCCAGTGGAGCGGGGGGGGTCAAAAACATTCAGTACTTC. The chain recombines TRBV6-5 with TRBJ2-4; 10 nucleotides align to TRBD2. This CDR3 has 14 residues. With 9 bases clipped from V and 3 bases from J, the junction kept 5 bases outside the gene matches. Germline loops: CDR1 MNHEY, CDR2 SVGAGI.

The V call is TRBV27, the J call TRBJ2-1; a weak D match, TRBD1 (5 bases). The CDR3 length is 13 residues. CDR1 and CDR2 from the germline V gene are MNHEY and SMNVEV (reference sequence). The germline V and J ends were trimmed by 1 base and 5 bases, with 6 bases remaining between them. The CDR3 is CASSLLGDNEQFF. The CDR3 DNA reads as TGTGCCAGCAGTTTATTAGGGGACAATGAGCAGTTCTTC.

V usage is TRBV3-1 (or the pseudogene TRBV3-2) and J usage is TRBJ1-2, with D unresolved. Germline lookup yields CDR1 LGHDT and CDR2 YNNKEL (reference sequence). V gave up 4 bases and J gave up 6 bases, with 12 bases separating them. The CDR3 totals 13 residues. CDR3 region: CASSLRGADGYTF. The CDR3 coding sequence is TGTGCCAGCAGCCTCCGGGGAGCGGATGGCTACACCTTC.

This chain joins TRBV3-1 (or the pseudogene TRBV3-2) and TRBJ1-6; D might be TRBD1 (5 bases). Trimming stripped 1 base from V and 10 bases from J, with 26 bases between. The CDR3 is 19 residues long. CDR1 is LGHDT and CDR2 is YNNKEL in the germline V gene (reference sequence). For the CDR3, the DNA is TGTGCCAGCAGCCAAGGTACGCAAGAGATGGTCAGGGCCAAATCACCCCTCCACTTT. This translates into CASSQGTQEMVRAKSPLHF.